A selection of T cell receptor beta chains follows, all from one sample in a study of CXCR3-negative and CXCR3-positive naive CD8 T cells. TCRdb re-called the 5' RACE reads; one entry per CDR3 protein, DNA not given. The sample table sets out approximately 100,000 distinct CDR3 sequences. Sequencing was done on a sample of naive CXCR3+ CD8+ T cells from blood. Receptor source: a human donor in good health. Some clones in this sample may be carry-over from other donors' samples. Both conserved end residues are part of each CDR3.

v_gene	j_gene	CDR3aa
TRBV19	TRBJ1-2	CASSIGTGAENYGYTF
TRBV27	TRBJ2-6	CASSLAQGGTGANVLTF
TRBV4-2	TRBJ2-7	CASSPSYTYEQYF
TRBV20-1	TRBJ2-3	CSATGQGTDSTDTQYF
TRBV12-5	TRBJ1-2	CASAWTATYTF
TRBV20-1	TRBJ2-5	CSARGPLAGGPETQYF
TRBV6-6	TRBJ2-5	CASSYWGGGETQYF
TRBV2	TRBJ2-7	CADSSPVGQGYEQYF
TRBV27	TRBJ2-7	CASSLKTSGGHEQYF
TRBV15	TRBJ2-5	CATSNKLQETQYF
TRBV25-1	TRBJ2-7	CASSVGQLSYEQYF
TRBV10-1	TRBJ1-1	CASSESVSNTEAFF
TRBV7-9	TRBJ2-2	CASSFGQGAAGELFF
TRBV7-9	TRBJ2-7	CASAGAYEQYF
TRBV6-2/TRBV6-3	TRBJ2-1	CASSYSELGVYNEQFF
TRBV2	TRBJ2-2	CASSQREGPAGELFF
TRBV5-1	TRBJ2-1	CASSPSTSGAYNEQFF
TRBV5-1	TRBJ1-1	CASSLLRNTEAFF
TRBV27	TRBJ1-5	CASSLWSGGNQPQHF
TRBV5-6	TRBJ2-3	CASSRASDTQYF
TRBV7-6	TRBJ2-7	CASSLGAGPSYEQYF
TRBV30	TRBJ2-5	CAWSAGTGQETQYF
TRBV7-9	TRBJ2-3	CASSLWGQGTDTQYF
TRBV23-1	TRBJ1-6	CASSHRGVSSPLHF
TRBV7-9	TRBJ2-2	CASTGSTGELFF
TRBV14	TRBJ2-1	CASSGLAGEYNEQFF
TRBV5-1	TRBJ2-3	CASSFVQSTDTQYF
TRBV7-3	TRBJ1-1	CASSLTHRAGPKNTEAFF
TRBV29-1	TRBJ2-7	CSVPGQESAYEQYF
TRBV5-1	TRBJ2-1	CASSTSSPTGAVSYNEQFF
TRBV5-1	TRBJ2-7	CASSFGSPSYEQYF
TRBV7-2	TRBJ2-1	CASHRPFGGYNEQFF
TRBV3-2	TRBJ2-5	CASSQDAQGQETQYF
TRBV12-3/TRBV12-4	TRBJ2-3	CASSLWPHTDTQYF
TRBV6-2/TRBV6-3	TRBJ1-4	CASSYSEQFNEKLFF
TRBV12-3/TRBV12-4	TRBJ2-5	CASSLWLRETQYF
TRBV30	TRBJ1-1	CAWSVLGHTEAFF
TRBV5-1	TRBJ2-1	CASSLVEHEQFF
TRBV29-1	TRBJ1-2	CSVPQSDTAGYGYTF
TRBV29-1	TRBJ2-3	CSVGVVQDTQYF
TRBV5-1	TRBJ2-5	CASSLAMVAETQYF
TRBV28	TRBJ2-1	CASSLMRGGVGNEQFF
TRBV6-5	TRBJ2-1	CASSIAGAYNEQFF
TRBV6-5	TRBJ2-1	CASSKTGINEQFF
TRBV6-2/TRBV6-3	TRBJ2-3	CASSPGAGGPGDTQYF
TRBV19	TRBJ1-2	CASRNPWIESYGYTF
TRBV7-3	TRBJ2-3	CASSQTGGSTDTQYF
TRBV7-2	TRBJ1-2	CASSLLVQGDGYTF
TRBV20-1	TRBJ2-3	CSAAKGQGYSTDTQYF
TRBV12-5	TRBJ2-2	CASGHHRGGAGELFF
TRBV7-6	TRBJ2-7	CASSPGGPPYEQYF
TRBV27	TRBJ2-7	CASSLQVSDYEQYF